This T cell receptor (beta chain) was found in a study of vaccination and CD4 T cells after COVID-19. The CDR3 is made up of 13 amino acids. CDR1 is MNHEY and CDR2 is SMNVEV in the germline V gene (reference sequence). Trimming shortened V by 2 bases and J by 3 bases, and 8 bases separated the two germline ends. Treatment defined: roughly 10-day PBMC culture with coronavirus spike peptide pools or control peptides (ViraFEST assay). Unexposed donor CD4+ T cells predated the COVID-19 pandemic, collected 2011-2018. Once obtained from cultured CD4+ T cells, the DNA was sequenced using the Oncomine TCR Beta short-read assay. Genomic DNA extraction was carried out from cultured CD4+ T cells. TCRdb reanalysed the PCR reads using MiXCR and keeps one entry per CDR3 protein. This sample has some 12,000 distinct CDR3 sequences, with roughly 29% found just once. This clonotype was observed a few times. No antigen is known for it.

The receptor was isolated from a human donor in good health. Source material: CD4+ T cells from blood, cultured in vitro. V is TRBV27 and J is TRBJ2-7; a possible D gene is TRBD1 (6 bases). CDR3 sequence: CASSLQGFYEQYF. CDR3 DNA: TGTGCCAGCAGTTTACAGGGGTTCTACGAGCAGTACTTC.